This T cell receptor (beta chain) was documented in a study of Graves' ophthalmopathy and Graves' hyperthyroidism. Findings of the study overall: A 13-signature model separated ophthalmopathy from stable hyperthyroidism, reaching around 88% sensitivity and almost 82% specificity cross-validated. Most expanded clonotypes from thyroid (those above 0.001 frequency) were also found in blood.

In this sample, this clonotype turned up many times. Its antigen is as yet unknown. CDR3 regions of TCR beta were amplified from RNA transcripts. RT-PCR with HTBI primers came first, then second-round multiplex PCR. TCRdb re-called the multiplex PCR reads through MiXCR, storing one row per CDR3 protein. The data contain roughly 610,000 distinct CDR3 sequences, 20% to 25% of them singletons. The sample taken for sequencing was peripheral blood. The TCR was taken from a woman younger than 35 with stable Graves' hyperthyroidism. Some clones in this sample may be carry-over from other donors' samples.

The CDR3 nucleotides read TGTGCCTGGAGCGCGACAGGGTACACTGAAGCTTTCTTT. As protein: CAWSATGYTEAFF. V and J are TRBV30 and TRBJ1-1; 7 nucleotides line up with TRBD1. The CDR3 extends over 13 amino acids. The V segment lost 3 bases and the J segment 3 bases; nucleotides outside the gene matches: 4. Germline assignment: CDR1 GTSNPN and CDR2 SVGIG (reference sequence).